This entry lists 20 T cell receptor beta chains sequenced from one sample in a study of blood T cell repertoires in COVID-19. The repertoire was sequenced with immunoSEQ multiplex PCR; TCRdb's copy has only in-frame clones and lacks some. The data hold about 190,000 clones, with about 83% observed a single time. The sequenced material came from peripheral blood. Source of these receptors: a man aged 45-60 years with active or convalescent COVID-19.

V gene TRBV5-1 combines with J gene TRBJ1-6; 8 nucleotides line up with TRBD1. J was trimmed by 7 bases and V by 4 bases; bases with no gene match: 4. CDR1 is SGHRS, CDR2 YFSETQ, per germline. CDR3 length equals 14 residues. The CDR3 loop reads CASSATGVNSPLHF. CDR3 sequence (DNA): TGCGCCAGCAGCGCGACAGGGGTGAATTCACCCCTCCACTTT.

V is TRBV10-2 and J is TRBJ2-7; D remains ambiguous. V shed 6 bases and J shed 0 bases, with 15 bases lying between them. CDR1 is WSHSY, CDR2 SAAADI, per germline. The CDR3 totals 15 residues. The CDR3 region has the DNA TGCGCCAGCAGGGCCGATGAGGCGGCCTCCTACGAGCAGTACTTC. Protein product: CASRADEAASYEQYF.

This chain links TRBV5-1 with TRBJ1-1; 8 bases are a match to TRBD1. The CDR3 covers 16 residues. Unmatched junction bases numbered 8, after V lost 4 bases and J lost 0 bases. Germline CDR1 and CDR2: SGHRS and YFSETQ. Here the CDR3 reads CASSPRPGGLNTEAFF. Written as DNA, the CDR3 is TGCGCCAGCAGCCCCCGGCCAGGGGGCTTGAACACTGAAGCTTTCTTT.

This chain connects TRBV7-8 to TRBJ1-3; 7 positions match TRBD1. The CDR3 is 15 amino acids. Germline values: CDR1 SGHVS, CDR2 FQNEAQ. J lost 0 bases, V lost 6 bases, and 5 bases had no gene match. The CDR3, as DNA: TGTGCCAGCAGTCGTGACAGGGCCTCTGGAAACACCATATATTTT. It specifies CASSRDRASGNTIYF.

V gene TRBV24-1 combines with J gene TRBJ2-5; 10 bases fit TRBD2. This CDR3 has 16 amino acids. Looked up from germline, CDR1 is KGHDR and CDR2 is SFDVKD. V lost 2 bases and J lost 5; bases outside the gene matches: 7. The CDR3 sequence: CATSDSSGGTLETQYF. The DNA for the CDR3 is TGTGCCACCAGTGATTCTAGCGGGGGTACTCTGGAGACCCAGTACTTC.

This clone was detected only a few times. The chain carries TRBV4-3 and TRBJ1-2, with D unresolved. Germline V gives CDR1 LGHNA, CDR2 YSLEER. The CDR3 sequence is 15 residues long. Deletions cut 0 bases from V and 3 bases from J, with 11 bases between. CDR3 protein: CASSQEPRGDYGYTF. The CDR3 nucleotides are TGCGCCAGCAGCCAAGAACCACGCGGGGACTATGGCTACACCTTC.

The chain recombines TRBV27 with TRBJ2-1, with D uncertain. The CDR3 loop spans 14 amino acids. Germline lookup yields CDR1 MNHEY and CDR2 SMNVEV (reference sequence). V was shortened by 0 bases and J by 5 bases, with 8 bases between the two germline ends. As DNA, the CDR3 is TGTGCCAGCAGTTTATCAGGCAGGCACAATGAGCAGTTCTTC. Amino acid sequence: CASSLSGRHNEQFF.

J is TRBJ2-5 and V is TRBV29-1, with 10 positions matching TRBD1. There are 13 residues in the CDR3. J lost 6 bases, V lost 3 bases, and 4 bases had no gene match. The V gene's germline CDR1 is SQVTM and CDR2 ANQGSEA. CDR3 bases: TGCAGCGTTGAGGGGACAGGGGCGCAGACCCAGTACTTC. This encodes CSVEGTGAQTQYF.

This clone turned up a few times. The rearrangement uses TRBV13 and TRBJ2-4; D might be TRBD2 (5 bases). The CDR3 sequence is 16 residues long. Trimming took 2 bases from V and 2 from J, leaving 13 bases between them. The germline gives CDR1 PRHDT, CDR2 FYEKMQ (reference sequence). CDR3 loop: CASSLSPSGTKNIQYF. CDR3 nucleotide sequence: TGTGCCAGCAGCTTATCCCCGTCGGGGACCAAAAACATTCAGTACTTC.

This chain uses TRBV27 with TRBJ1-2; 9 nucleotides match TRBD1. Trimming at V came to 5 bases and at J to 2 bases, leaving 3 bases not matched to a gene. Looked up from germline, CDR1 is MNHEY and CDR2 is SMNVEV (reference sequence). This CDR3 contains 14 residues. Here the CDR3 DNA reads TGTGCCAGCAGTACCGGACAGGGGAACTATGGCTACACCTTC. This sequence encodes CASSTGQGNYGYTF.

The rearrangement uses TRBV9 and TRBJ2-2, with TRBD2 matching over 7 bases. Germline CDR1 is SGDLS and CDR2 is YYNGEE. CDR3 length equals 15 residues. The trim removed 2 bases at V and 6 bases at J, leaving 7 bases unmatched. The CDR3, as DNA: TGTGCCAGCAGCGTGCGGGGAGGGCCGGCCGGGGAGCTGTTTTTT. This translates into CASSVRGGPAGELFF.

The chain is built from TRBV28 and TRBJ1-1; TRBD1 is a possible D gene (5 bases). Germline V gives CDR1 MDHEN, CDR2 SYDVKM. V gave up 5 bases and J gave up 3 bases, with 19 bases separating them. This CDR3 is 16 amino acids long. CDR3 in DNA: TGTGCCAGCAGTCCGCCGACCAGGGTTCCGGACACTGAAGCTTTCTTT. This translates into CASSPPTRVPDTEAFF. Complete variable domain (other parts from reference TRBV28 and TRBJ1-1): DVKVTQSSRYLVKRTGEKVFLECVQDMDHENMFWYRQDPGLGLRLIYFSYDVKMKEKGDIPEGYSVSREKKERFSLILESASTNQTSMYLCASSPPTRVPDTEAFFGQGTRLTVV.

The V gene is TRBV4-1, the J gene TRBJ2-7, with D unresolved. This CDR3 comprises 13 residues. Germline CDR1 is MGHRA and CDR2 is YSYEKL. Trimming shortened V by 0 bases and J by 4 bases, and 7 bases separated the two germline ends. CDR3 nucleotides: TGCGCCAGCAGCCAAGATCTTCGGTACGAGCAGTACTTC. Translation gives CASSQDLRYEQYF.

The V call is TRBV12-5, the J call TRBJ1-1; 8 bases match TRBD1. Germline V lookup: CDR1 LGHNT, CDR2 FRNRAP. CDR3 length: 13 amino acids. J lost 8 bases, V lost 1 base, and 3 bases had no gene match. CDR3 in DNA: TGTGCTAGTGGTTTGGATACAGGGGGAGAAGCTTTCTTT. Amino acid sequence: CASGLDTGGEAFF.

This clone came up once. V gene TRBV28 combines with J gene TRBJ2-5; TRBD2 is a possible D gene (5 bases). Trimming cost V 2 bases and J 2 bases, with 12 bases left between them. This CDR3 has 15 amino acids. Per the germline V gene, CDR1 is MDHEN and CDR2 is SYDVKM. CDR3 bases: TGTGCCAGCAGTTTAATCGGGGAATCGCAAGAGACCCAGTACTTC. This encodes CASSLIGESQETQYF.

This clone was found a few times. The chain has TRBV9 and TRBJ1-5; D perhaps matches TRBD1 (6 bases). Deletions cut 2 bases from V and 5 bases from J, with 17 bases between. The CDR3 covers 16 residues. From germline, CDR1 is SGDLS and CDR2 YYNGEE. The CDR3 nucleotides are TGTGCCAGCAGCGTCTCCCAGGGGCCCCCGTATCAGCCCCAGCATTTT. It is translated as CASSVSQGPPYQPQHF.

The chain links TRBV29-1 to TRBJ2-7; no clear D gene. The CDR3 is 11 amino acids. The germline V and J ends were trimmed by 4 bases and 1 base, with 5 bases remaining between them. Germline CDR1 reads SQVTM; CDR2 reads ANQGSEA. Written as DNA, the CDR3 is TGCAGCGTTGTCGTATCCTACGAGCAGTACTTC. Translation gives CSVVVSYEQYF.

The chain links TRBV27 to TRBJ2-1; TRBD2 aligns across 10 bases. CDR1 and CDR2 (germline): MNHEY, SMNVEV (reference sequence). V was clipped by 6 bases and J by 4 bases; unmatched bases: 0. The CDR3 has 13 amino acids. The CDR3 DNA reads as TGTGCCAGCAGGGGACTAGCGTACAATGAGCAGTTCTTC. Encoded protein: CASRGLAYNEQFF.

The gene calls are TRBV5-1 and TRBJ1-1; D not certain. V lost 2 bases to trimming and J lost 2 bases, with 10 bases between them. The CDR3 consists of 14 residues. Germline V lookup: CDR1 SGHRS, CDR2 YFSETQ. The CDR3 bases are TGCGCCAGCAGCTTCGGGGTTTTTAACACTGAAGCTTTCTTT. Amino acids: CASSFGVFNTEAFF. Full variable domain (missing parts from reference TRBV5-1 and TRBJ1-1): KAGVTQTPRYLIKTRGQQVTLSCSPISGHRSVSWYQQTPGQGLQFLFEYFSETQRNKGNFPGRFSGRQFSNSRSEMNVSTLELGDSALYLCASSFGVFNTEAFFGQGTRLTVV.

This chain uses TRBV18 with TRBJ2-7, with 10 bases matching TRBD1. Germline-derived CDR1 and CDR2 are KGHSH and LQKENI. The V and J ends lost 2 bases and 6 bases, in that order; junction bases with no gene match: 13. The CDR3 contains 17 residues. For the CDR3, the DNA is TGTGCCAGCTCACCAAATCAATTAGGACAGGGGGTCCCCGAGCAGTACTTC. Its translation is CASSPNQLGQGVPEQYF.